This T cell receptor (beta chain) was identified in a study of blood T cell repertoires in COVID-19 (dated by TCRdb to about 2020). In the study overall: The collaborator samples originated in the United States, Italy and Spain and spanned the acute and convalescent phases of COVID-19. The material from the prospective study consisted of cDNA or gDNA derived from T cells, B-cell-depleted T cells, or PBMCs. Deeply sampled blood TCRbeta repertoires from subjects exposed to, actively infected with, or recovered from COVID-19 were included in the dataset. The repertoires were released in a freely available public database meant as a resource for research on the immune response to SARS-CoV-2. Samples were obtained from the ongoing ImmuneRACE study (first 160 participants) and from roughly 1,300 subjects provided by 6 global collaborators. Nearly every sample came with metadata listing a de-identified subject ID, COVID-19 status, age in years and sex. Where HLA class I and class II types were available, the types were taken from metadata supplied by the sample provider, not from assay-based typing.

Each collaborating institution followed its own protocols to collect whole blood in K2EDTA tubes. For TCRbeta analysis, collaborator samples were shipped as frozen whole blood, as isolated PBMCs, or as DNA extracted from either sample type. The investigation overall reported the following: The amount of clinical and demographic metadata varied by source and participant and was provided uncurated.

TCRbeta CDR3 regions were amplified from genomic DNA using the immunoSEQ Assay, a bias-controlled multiplex PCR. In the original analysis: Within the assay, amplification of reference gene primers was used to estimate how many nucleated cells each sample contained. Sequence reads were collapsed and filtered to measure the absolute abundance of every unique TCRbeta CDR3 rearrangement. For each sample, productive Simpson clonality was calculated as the square root of Simpson's diversity index over productive rearrangements. This immuneACCESS table, as held by TCRdb, lists in-frame sequences with V and J called but not all clones. Of the missing ones, under half trace to an unresolved V gene in checked studies; the others have no known cause. The V and J calls and clone size were taken over from that table, and D and trimming were inferred from the DNA. Present in this sample are about 220,000 clones, more than 65% of which were seen just once. The ten largest clones add up to 2.3% of the sample.

This clone was observed a few times. No cognate antigen has been identified for it. Base qualities are not provided; no much larger clone lies one nucleotide away. This receptor was identified in a woman between 55 and 75 years old with acute or convalescent COVID-19. Sequenced input: peripheral blood.

The bases are TGTGCCAGCAGCTTGGTTGGCCCGGGACAGGGGAGGCCACCCCTCCACTTT. It translates as CASSLVGPGQGRPPLHF. The sequence is built from TRBV5-5 and TRBJ1-6, with TRBD1 identical over 10 junction bases. The germline V end is reduced by 0 bases and the J end by 11 bases; junction bases left unmatched: 11. CDR1 and CDR2, looked up from the germline V gene (reference sequence), are SGHKS and YYEKEE. CDR3 length: 17 amino acids, cysteine to phenylalanine. Of the read, only the CDR3 DNA is kept; its 51 bases are in frame from base 1.